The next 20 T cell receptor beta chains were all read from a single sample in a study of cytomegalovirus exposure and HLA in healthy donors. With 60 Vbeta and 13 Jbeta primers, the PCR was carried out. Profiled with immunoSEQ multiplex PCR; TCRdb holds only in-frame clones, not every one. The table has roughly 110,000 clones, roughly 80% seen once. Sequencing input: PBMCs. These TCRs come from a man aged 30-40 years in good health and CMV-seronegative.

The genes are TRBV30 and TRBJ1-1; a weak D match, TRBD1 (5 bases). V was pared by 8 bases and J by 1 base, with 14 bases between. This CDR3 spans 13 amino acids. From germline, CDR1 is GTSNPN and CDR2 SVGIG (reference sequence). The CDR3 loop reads CALRGSENTEAFF. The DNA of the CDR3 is TGTGCCCTGCGGGGGTCGGAGAACACTGAAGCTTTCTTT.

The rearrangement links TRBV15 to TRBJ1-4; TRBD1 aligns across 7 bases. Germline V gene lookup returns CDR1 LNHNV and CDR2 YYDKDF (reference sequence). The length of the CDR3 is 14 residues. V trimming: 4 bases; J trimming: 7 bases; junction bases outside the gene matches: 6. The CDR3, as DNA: TGTGCCACCAGCACTCGGACAGGCGCTGAAAAACTGTTTTTT. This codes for CATSTRTGAEKLFF.

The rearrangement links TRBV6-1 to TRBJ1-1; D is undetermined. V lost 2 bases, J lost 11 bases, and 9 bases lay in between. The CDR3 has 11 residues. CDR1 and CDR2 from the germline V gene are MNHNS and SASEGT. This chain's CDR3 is CASSEWFEAFF. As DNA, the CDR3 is TGTGCCAGCAGTGAATGGTTCGAGGCTTTCTTT.

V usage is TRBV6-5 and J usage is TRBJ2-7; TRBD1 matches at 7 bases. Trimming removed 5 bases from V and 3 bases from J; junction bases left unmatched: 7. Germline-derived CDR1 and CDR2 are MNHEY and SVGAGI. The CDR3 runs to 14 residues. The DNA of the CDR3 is TGTGCCAGCAGTCGGCGACAGGGAGACTACGAGCAGTACTTC. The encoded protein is CASSRRQGDYEQYF.

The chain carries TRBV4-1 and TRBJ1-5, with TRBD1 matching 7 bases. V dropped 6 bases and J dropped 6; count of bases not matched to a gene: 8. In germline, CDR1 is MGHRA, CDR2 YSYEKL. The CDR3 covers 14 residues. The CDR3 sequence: CASSRKGAPQPQHF. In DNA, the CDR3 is TGCGCCAGCAGTCGTAAGGGGGCGCCTCAGCCCCAGCATTTT.

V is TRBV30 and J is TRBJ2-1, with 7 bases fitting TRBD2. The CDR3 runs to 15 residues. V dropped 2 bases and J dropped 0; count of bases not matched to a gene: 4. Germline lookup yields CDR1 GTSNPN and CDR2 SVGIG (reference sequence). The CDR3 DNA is TGTGCCTGGAGTAACTTAGCGGGCTCCTACAATGAGCAGTTCTTC. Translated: CAWSNLAGSYNEQFF.

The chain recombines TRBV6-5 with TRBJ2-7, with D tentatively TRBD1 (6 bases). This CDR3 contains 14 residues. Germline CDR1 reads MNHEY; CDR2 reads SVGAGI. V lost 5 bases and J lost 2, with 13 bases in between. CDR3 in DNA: TGTGCCAGCAGTGACCACAGGGAACCCTACGAGCAGTACTTC. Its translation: CASSDHREPYEQYF.

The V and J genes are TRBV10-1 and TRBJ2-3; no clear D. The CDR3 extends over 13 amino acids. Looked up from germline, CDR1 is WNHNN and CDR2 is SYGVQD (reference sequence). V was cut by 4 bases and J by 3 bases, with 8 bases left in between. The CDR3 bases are TGCGCCAGCAGTGGGGTAGCAACAGATACGCAGTATTTT. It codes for CASSGVATDTQYF.

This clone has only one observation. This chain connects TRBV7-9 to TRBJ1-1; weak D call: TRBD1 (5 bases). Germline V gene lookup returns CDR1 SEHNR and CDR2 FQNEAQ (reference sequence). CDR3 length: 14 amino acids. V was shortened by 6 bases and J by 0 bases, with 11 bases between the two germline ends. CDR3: CASRLDIMNTEAFF. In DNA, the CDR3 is TGTGCCAGCAGATTGGACATCATGAACACTGAAGCTTTCTTT.

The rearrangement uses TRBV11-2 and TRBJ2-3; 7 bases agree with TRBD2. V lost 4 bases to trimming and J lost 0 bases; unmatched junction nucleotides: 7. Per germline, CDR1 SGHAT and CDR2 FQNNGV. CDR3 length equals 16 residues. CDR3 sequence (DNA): TGTGCCAGCAGCTCCGCCGGGACTAAAAGCACAGATACGCAGTATTTT. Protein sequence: CASSSAGTKSTDTQYF.

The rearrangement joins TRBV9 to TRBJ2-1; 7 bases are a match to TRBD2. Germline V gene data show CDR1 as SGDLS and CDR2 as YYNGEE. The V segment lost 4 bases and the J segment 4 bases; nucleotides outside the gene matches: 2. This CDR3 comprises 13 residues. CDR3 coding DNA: TGTGCCAGCAGCCCCGGGGGGTACAATGAGCAGTTCTTC. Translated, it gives CASSPGGYNEQFF.

The CDR3 loop is CASGMGQVNQPQHF. The CDR3 DNA reads as TGTGCTAGTGGTATGGGACAGGTCAATCAGCCCCAGCATTTT. The genes are TRBV12-5 and TRBJ1-5; 8 bases match TRBD1. This CDR3 contains 14 residues. Germline V gene data show CDR1 as LGHNT and CDR2 as FRNRAP. The ends lost 5 bases at V and 3 bases at J; junction bases unmatched: 3.

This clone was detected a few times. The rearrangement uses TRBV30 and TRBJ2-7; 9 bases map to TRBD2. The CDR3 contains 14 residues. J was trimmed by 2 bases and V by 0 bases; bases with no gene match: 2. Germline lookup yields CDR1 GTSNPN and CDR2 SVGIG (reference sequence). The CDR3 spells CAWSVGGGAYEQYF. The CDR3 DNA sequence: TGTGCCTGGAGTGTAGGCGGGGGGGCCTACGAGCAGTACTTC.

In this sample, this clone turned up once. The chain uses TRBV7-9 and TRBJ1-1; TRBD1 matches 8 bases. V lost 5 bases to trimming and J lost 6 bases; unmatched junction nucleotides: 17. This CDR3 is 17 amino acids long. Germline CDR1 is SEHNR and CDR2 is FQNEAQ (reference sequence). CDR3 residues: CASSLTRSGGMMAEAFF. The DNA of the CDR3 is TGTGCCAGCAGCCTAACAAGATCAGGGGGCATGATGGCTGAAGCTTTCTTT.

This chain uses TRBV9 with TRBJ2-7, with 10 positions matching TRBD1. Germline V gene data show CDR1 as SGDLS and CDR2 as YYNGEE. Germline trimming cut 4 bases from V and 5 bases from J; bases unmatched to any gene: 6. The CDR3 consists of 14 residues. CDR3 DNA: TGTGCCAGCAGCTCGACAGGGGGCTACCACGAGCAGTACTTC. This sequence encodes CASSSTGGYHEQYF. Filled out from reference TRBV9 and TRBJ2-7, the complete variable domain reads DSGVTQTPKHLITATGQRVTLRCSPRSGDLSVYWYQQSLDQGLQFLIQYYNGEERAKGNILERFSAQQFPDLHSELNLSSLELGDSALYFCASSSTGGYHEQYFGPGTRLTVT.

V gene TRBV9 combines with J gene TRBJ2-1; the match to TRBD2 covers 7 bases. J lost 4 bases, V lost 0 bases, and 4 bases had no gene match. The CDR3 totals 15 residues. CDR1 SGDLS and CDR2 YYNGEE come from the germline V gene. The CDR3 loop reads CASSVAGTTYNEQFF. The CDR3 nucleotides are TGTGCCAGCAGCGTAGCTGGGACTACTTACAATGAGCAGTTCTTC.

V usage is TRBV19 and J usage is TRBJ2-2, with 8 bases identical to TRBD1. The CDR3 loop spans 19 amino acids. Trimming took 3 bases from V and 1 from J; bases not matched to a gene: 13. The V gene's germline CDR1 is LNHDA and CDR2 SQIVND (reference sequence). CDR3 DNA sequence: TGTGCCAGTAGTATCCGACAGGGGTTGCCTAGAATGAACACCGGGGAGCTGTTTTTT. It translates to CASSIRQGLPRMNTGELFF.

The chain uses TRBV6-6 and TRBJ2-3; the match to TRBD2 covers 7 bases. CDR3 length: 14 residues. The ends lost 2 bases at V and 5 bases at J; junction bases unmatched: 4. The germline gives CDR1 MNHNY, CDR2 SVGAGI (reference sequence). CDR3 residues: CASSYGRAGDTQYF. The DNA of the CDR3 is TGTGCCAGCAGTTACGGGAGGGCCGGAGATACGCAGTATTTT.

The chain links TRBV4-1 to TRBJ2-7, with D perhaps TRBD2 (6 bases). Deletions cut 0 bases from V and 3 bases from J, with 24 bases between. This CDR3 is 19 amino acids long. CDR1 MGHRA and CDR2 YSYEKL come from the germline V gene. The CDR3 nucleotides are TGCGCCAGCAGCCAAGAAGGCAATCTCCTAGGGAGCGGGCACTACGAGCAGTACTTC. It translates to CASSQEGNLLGSGHYEQYF.

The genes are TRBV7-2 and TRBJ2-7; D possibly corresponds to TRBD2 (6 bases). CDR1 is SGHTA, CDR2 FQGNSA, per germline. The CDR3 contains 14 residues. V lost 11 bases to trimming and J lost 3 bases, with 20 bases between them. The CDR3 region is CAGGSRGKYYEQYF. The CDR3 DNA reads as TGTGCCGGCGGGTCTCGGGGGAAATACTACGAGCAGTACTTC.